This TCR beta chain was obtained from a study of shared clonotypes between healthy human individuals. The protocol was immunoSEQ multiplex PCR, while the TCRdb copy is restricted to in-frame clones and leaves out a portion. Among about 600,000 clones, roughly 97% were seen once, and the ten largest hold roughly 0.055%. This clonotype was sampled from a woman in her 30s in good health. The sample taken for sequencing was naive CD4+ T cells sorted from blood. Subset defined: CD45RA+ positively selected.

CDR3 amino acids: CASSTGGAGQPQHF. The DNA of the CDR3 is TGTGCCAGCTCGACAGGGGGCGCGGGTCAGCCCCAGCATTTT. This chain joins TRBV19 and TRBJ1-5; 10 bases line up with TRBD1. After removal of 9 bases from V and 6 bases from J, the junction contained 8 bases not matched to a gene. The length of the CDR3 is 14 residues. Germline V gene lookup returns CDR1 LNHDA and CDR2 SQIVND (reference sequence). Full variable domain (remainder filled in from reference TRBV19 and TRBJ1-5): DGGITQSPKYLFRKEGQNVTLSCEQNLNHDAMYWYRQDPGQGLRLIYYSQIVNDFQKGDIAEGYSVSREKKESFPLTVTSAQKNPTAFYLCASSTGGAGQPQHFGDGTRLSIL.